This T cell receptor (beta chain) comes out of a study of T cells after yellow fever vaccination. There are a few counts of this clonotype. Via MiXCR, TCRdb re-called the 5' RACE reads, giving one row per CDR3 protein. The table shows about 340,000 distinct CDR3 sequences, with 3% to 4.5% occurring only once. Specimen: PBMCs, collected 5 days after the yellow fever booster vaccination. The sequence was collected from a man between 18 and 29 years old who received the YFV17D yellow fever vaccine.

The CDR3 here is CASRPPGREAVYGYTF. CDR3 in DNA: TGCGCCAGCAGACCACCTGGACGTGAAGCAGTCTATGGCTACACCTTC. The gene calls are TRBV4-1 and TRBJ1-2, with D unclear. Germline V lookup: CDR1 MGHRA, CDR2 YSYEKL. This CDR3 contains 16 residues. The V and J ends lost 6 bases and 4 bases respectively, with 21 bases between them.